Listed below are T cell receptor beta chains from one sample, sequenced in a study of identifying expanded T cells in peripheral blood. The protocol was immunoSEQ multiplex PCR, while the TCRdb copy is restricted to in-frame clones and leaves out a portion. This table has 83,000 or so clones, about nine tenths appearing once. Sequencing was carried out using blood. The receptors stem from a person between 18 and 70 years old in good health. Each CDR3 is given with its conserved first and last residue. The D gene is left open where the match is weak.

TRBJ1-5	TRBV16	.	CASSSGGGDSNQPQHF
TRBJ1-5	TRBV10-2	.	CASSESGSNQPQHF
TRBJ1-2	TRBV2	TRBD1	CASSAQGMGDGYTF
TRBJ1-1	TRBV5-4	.	CASSLQQGLNTEAFF
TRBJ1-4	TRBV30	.	CAWSVRGFGGWDEKLFF
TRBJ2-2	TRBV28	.	CASSPGGGVYAGELFF
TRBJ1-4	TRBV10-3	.	CAISDSDRRYEKLFF
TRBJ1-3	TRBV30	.	CAWSVQAGAPFSGNTIYF
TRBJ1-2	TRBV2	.	CASSGTASYGYTF
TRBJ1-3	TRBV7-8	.	CASSQTPGPGNTIYF
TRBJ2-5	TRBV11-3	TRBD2	CASSRGLAGGFQETQYF
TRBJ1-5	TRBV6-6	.	CASSYTQRPQHF
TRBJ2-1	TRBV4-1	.	CASSQDQGNEQFF
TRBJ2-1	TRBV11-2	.	CASSFEGGNNEQFF
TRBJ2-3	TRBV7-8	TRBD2	CASSATSREGTQYF
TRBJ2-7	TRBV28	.	CASSFRQGYEQYF
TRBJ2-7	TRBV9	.	CASSVGWQGGREQYF
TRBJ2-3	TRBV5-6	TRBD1	CASSFGDRQKDTQYF
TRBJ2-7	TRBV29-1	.	CSVEPGTGSYEQYF
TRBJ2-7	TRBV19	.	CASSKGDPRPYEQYF
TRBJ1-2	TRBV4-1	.	CASSVPENRKTYGYTF
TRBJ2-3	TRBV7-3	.	CASSPGASTDTQYF